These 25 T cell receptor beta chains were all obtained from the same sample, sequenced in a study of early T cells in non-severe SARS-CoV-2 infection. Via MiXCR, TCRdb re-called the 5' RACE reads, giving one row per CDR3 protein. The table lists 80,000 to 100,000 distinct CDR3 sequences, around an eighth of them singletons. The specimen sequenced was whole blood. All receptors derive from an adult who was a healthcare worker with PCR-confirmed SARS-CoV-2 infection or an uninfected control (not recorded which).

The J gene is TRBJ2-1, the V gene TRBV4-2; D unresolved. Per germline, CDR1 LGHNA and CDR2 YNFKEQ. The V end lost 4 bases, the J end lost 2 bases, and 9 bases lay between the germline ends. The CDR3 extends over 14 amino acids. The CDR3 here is CASSPGVTYNEQFF. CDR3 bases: TGTGCCAGCAGCCCTGGAGTTACCTACAATGAGCAGTTCTTC.

This chain's CDR3 is CASLRELRNEQFF. Here the CDR3 DNA reads TGTGCCAGCTTACGTGAGTTGAGGAATGAGCAGTTCTTC. The rearrangement links TRBV2 to TRBJ2-1; D call uncertain. From germline, CDR1 is SNHLY and CDR2 FYNNEI. The CDR3 runs to 13 residues. V was pared by 8 bases and J by 7 bases, with 15 bases between.

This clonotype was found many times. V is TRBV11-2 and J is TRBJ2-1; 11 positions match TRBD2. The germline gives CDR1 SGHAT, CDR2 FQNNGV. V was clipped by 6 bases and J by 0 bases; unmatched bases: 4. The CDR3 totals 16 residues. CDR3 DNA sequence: TGTGCCAGCAGAAGACTAGCGGGGAGCTCCTACAATGAGCAGTTCTTC. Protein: CASRRLAGSSYNEQFF. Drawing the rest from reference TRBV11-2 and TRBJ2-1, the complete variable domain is EAGVAQSPRYKIIEKRQSVAFWCNPISGHATLYWYQQILGQGPKLLIQFQNNGVVDDSQLPKDRFSAERLKGVDSTLKIQPAKLEDSAVYLCASRRLAGSSYNEQFFGPGTRLTVL.

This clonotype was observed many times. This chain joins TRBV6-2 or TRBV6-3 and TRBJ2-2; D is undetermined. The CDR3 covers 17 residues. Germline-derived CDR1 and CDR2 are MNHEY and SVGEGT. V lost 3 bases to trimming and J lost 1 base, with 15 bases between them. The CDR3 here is CASSYGVLAGNTGELFF. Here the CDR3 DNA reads TGTGCCAGCAGTTATGGGGTTTTGGCAGGGAACACCGGGGAGCTGTTTTTT.

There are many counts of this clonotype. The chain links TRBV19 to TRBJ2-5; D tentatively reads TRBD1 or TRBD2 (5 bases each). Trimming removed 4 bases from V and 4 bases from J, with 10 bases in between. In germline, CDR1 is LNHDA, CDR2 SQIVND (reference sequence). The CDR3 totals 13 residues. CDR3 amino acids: CASSSEGSETQYF. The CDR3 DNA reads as TGTGCCAGTAGTAGCGAGGGGTCAGAGACCCAGTACTTC.

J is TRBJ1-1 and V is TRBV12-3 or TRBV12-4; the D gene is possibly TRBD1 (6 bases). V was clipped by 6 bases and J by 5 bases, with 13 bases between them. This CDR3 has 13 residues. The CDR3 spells CASSQQGQTEAFF. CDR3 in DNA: TGTGCCAGCAGCCAACAGGGTCAAACTGAAGCTTTCTTT.

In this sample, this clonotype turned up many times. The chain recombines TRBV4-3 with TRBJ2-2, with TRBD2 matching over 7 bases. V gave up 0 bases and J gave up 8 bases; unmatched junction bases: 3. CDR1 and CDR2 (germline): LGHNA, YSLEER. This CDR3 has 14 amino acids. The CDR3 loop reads CASSQEAGVGELFF. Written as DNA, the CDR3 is TGCGCCAGCAGCCAAGAGGCGGGAGTTGGGGAGCTGTTTTTT.

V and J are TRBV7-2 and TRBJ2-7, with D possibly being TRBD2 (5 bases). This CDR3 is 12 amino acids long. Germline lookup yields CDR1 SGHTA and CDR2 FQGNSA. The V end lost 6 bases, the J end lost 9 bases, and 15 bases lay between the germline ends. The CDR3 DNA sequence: TGTGCCAGCAGGGCCGGGTCAAGCGGGCAGTACTTC. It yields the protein CASRAGSSGQYF.

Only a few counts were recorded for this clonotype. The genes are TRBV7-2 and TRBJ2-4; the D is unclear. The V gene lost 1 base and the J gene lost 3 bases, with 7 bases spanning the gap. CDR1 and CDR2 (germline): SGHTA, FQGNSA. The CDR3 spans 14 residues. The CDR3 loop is CASSLGYSKNIQYF. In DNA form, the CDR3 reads TGTGCCAGCAGCTTAGGGTATAGCAAAAACATTCAGTACTTC.

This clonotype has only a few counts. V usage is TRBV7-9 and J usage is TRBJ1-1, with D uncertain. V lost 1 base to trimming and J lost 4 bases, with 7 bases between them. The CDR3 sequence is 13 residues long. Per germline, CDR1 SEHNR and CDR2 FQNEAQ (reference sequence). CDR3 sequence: CASSLVQATEAFF. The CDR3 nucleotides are TGTGCCAGCAGCTTAGTGCAGGCCACTGAAGCTTTCTTT.

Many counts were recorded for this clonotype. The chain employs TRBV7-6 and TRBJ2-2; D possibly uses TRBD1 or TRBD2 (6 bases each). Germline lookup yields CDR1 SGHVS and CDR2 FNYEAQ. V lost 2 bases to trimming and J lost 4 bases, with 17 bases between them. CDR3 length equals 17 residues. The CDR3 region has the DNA TGTGCCAGCAGCTTACCCGGCGCGGAGGGGGGCACCGGGGAGCTGTTTTTT. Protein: CASSLPGAEGGTGELFF.

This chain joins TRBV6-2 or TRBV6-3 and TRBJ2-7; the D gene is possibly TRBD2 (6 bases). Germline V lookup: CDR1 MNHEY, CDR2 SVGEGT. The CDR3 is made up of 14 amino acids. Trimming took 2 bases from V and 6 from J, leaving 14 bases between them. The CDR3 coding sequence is TGTGCCAGCAGTTACGAAGGAGGGCGCCGCGAGCAGTACTTC. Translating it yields CASSYEGGRREQYF.

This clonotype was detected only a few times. This chain's CDR3 is CASRFLGLGISRPTEAFF. The CDR3 DNA is TGTGCCAGCAGGTTTTTAGGTCTTGGGATTAGCAGGCCGACTGAAGCTTTCTTT. The J gene is TRBJ1-1, the V gene TRBV12-3 or TRBV12-4; D gene unclear. V was trimmed by 6 bases and J by 5 bases, leaving 28 bases between them. CDR3 length equals 18 residues.

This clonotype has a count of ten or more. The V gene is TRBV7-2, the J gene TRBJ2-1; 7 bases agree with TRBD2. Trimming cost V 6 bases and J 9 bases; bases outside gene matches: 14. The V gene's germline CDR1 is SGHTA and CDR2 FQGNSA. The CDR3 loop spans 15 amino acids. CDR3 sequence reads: CASSPGTTKWGEQFF. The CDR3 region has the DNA TGTGCCAGCAGTCCTGGGACTACCAAATGGGGTGAGCAGTTCTTC.

CDR3 DNA sequence: TGCGCCAGCACGGTGGGACAGATAGGCACTGAAGCTTTCTTT. The encoded protein is CASTVGQIGTEAFF. The gene calls are TRBV5-1 and TRBJ1-1; 7 bases align to TRBD1. The CDR3 runs to 14 residues. The germline gives CDR1 SGHRS, CDR2 YFSETQ. With 6 bases clipped from V and 4 bases from J, the junction kept 9 bases outside the gene matches.

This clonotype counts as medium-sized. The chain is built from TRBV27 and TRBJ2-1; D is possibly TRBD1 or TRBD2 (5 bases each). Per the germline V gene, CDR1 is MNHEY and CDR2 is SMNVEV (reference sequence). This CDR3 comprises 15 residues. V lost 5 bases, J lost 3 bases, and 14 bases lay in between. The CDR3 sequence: CASSPGDPHYNEQFF. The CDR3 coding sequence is TGTGCCAGCAGTCCCGGGGACCCCCACTACAATGAGCAGTTCTTC.

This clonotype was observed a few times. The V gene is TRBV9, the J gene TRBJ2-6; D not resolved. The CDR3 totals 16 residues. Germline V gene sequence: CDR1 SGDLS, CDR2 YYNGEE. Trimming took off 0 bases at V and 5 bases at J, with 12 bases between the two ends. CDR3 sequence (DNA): TGTGCCAGCAGCGTAGAACAGACTCTCTGGGCCAACGTCCTGACTTTC. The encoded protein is CASSVEQTLWANVLTF. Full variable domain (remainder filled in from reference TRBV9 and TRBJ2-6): DSGVTQTPKHLITATGQRVTLRCSPRSGDLSVYWYQQSLDQGLQFLIQYYNGEERAKGNILERFSAQQFPDLHSELNLSSLELGDSALYFCASSVEQTLWANVLTFGAGSRLTVL.

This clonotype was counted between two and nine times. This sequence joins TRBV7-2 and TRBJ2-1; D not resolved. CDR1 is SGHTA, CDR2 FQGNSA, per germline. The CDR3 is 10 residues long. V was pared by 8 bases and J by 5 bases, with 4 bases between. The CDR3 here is CASANNEQFF. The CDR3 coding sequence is TGTGCCAGCGCCAACAATGAGCAGTTCTTC.

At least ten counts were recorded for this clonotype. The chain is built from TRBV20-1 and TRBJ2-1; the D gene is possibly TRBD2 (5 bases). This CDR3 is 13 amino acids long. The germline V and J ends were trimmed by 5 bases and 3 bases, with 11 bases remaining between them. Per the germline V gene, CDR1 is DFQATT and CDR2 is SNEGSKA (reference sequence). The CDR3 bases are TGCAGTGCTCCGACGGACTTCTACAATGAGCAGTTCTTC. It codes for CSAPTDFYNEQFF.

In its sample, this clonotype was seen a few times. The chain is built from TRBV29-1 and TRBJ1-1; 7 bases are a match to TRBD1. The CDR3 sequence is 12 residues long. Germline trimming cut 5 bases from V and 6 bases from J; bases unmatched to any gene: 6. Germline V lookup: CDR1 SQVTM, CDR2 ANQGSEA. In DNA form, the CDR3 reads TGCAGCGTTTTGGAGGGGGCCGCTGAAGCTTTCTTT. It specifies CSVLEGAAEAFF.

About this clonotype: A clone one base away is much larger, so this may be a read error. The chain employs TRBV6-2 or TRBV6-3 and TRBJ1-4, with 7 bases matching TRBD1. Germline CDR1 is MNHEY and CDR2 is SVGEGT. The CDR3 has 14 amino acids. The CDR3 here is CASSDGTANKKLFF. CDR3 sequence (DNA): TGTGCCAGCAGCGACGGGACAGCTAATAAAAAACTGTTTTTT.

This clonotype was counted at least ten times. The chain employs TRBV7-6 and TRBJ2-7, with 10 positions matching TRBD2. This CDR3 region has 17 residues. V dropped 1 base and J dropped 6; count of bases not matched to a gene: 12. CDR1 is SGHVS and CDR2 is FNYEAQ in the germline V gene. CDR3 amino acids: CASSLEYPAGGPGEQYF. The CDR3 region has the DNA TGTGCCAGCAGCTTAGAGTATCCAGCGGGAGGGCCCGGCGAGCAGTACTTC.

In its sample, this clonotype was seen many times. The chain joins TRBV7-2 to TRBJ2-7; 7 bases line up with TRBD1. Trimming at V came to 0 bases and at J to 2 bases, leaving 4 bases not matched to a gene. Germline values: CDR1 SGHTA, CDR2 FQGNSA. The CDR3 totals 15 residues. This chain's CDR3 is CASSLAEGGPYEQYF. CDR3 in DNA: TGTGCCAGCAGCTTAGCGGAAGGGGGCCCCTACGAGCAGTACTTC.

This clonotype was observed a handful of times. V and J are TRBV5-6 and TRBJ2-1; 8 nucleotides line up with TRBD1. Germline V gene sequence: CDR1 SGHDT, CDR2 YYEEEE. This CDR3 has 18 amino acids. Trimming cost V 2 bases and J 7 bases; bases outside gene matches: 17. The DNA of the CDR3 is TGTGCCAGCAGCTTATTTGAGAAGCTATGGACAGGGACGAATGAGCAGTTCTTC. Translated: CASSLFEKLWTGTNEQFF.

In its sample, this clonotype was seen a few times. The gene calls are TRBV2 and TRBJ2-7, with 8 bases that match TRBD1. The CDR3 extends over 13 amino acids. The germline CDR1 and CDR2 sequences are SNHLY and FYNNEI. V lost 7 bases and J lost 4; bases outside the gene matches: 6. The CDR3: CASTRDRFYEQYF. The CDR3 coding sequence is TGTGCCAGCACCCGGGACAGGTTTTACGAGCAGTACTTC.